The rows below give T cell receptor beta chains drawn from one sample of a study of blood T cell repertoires in COVID-19. Profiled with immunoSEQ multiplex PCR; TCRdb holds only in-frame clones, not every one. The sample yields around 31,000 clones, roughly nine tenths seen once. Sequences were obtained from peripheral blood. Receptors were obtained from an elderly man with acute or convalescent COVID-19. CDR3s include the opening cysteine and the closing phenylalanine or tryptophan. A D gene is named only where the DNA matches it firmly. Clone size appears in some rows only: once, few, many, or a class for an expanded clone.

j_call d_call cdr3_length clone_size v_call cdr3_aa cdr3_nt
TRBJ1-1 TRBD1 15 NA TRBV28 CASGRQGAWNTEAFF TGTGCCAGCGGACGACAGGGGGCCTGGAACACTGAAGCTTTCTTT
TRBJ1-1 NA 13 NA TRBV5-4 CASSSGGRAEAFF TGTGCCAGCAGCTCGGGGGGTAGAGCTGAAGCTTTCTTT
TRBJ2-1 NA 14 NA TRBV3-1/TRBV3-2 CASSQVYSYNEQFF TGTGCCAGCAGCCAAGTGTACTCCTACAATGAGCAGTTCTTC
TRBJ2-2 NA 15 few TRBV3-1/TRBV3-2 CASTLWAGNTGELFF TGTGCCAGCACTCTTTGGGCCGGGAACACCGGGGAGCTGTTTTTT
TRBJ2-2 TRBD2 15 NA TRBV10-3 CAISDREGPAGELFF TGTGCCATCAGTGACCGGGAGGGCCCGGCCGGGGAGCTGTTTTTT
TRBJ1-1 TRBD1 16 NA TRBV5-1 CASSPGQAALDTEAFF TGCGCCAGCAGCCCGGGACAGGCCGCTTTGGACACTGAAGCTTTCTTT
TRBJ2-7 NA 12 once TRBV10-1 CASSESFERKYF TGCGCCAGCAGTGAGTCGTTCGAGAGGAAGTACTTC
TRBJ2-2 NA 14 NA TRBV19 CASSIAFSTGELFF TGTGCCAGTAGTATAGCTTTTAGCACCGGGGAGCTGTTTTTT
TRBJ2-7 TRBD2 16 NA TRBV7-2 CASSSSGSHAGYEQYF TGTGCCAGCAGCTCTAGCGGGAGCCATGCTGGCTACGAGCAGTACTTC
TRBJ2-3 TRBD2 16 once TRBV5-8 CASSFSATSGSDTQYF TGTGCCAGCAGCTTCAGTGCGACTAGCGGATCAGATACGCAGTATTTT
TRBJ1-4 TRBD1 15 NA TRBV7-9 CASSSPRGAGEKLFF TGTGCCAGCAGTTCCCCCAGGGGGGCTGGGGAAAAACTGTTTTTT
TRBJ2-1 TRBD2 14 NA TRBV10-2 CATKLAGEYNEQFF TGCGCCACCAAATTGGCGGGGGAATACAATGAGCAGTTCTTC
TRBJ1-1 TRBD1 15 NA TRBV28 CASRRDRVGNTEAFF TGTGCCAGCAGGAGGGACAGGGTGGGTAACACTGAAGCTTTCTTT
TRBJ1-4 TRBD1 14 NA TRBV18 CASSSTGGNEKLFF TGTGCCAGCTCATCAACAGGGGGCAATGAAAAACTGTTTTTT
TRBJ2-3 NA 16 NA TRBV5-1 CASSLSFRGRSDTQYF TGCGCCAGCAGCTTGAGTTTCAGGGGACGGTCAGATACGCAGTATTTT
TRBJ2-7 TRBD1 16 NA TRBV6-2/TRBV6-3 CASSRLGTGPPYEQYF TGTGCCAGCAGCCGCCTCGGGACAGGGCCCCCCTACGAGCAGTACTTC
TRBJ2-1 NA 21 NA TRBV24-1 CATSGQRTGGVPGVWDNEQFF TGTGCCACCAGTGGCCAAAGGACAGGTGGAGTTCCGGGGGTTTGGGACAATGAGCAGTTCTTC
TRBJ1-5 NA 14 NA TRBV7-8 CASSFIASNQPQHF TGTGCCAGCAGCTTTATAGCTTCCAATCAGCCCCAGCATTTT
TRBJ2-6 NA 15 few TRBV7-9 CASGPSVSGANVLTF TGTGCCAGCGGCCCTAGCGTCTCTGGGGCCAACGTCCTGACTTTC
TRBJ1-2 TRBD1 14 NA TRBV30 CAWDGTGTGDGYTF TGTGCCTGGGACGGAACCGGGACAGGGGATGGCTACACCTTC
TRBJ1-2 NA 13 once TRBV19 CASSIARSGGYTF TGTGCCAGTAGTATCGCCAGGTCGGGAGGCTACACCTTC
TRBJ2-6 TRBD1 17 NA TRBV27 CASSAQQGRPGANVLTF TGTGCCAGCAGTGCGCAACAGGGGCGCCCTGGGGCCAACGTCCTGACTTTC
TRBJ1-1 TRBD1 13 NA TRBV19 CASSINQQGILTF TGTGCCAGTAGTATAAATCAACAGGGGATACTTACCTTT
TRBJ1-5 NA 16 NA TRBV5-5 CASSLGVVRGNQPQHF TGTGCCAGCAGCTTGGGGGTGGTGAGGGGCAATCAGCCCCAGCATTTT
TRBJ1-1 NA 12 NA TRBV29-1 CSQSPGDTEAFF TGCAGCCAATCTCCGGGGGACACTGAAGCTTTCTTT
TRBJ2-5 TRBD1 16 NA TRBV7-6 CASSRAGTGAGETQYF TGTGCCAGCAGTCGAGCCGGGACAGGGGCCGGAGAGACCCAGTACTTC
TRBJ1-3 NA 12 NA TRBV18 CASSPGRNTIYF TGTGCCAGCTCCCCAGGGCGTAACACCATATATTTT
TRBJ2-5 TRBD2 16 NA TRBV18 CASSPVRLAGQETQYF TGTGCCAGCTCACCGGTTCGACTAGCGGGTCAAGAGACCCAGTACTTC
TRBJ1-6 NA 13 NA TRBV2 CASSGQRNSPLHF TGTGCCAGCAGCGGACAACGTAATTCACCCCTCCACTTT